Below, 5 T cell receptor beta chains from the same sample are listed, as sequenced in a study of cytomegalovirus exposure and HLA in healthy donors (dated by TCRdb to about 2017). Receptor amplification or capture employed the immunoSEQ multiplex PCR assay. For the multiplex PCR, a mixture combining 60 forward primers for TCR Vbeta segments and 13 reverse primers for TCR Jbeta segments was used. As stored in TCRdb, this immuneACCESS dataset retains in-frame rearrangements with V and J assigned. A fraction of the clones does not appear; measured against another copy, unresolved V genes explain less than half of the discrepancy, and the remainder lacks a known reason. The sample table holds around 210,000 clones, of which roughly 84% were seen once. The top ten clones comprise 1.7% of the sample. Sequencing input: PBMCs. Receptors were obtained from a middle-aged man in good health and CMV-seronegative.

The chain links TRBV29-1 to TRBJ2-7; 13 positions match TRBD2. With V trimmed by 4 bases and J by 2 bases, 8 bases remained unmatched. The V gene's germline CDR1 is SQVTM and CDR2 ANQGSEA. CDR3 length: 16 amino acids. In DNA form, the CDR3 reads TGCAGCGTTGTCAGGACTAGCGGGAGAGAACCCTACGAGCAGTACTTC. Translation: CSVVRTSGREPYEQYF.

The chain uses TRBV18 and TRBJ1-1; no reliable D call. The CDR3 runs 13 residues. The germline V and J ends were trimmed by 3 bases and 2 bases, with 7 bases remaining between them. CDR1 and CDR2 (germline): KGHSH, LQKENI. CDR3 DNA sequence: TGTGCCAGCTCACCGAGGGAAAACACTGAAGCTTTCTTT. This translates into CASSPRENTEAFF.

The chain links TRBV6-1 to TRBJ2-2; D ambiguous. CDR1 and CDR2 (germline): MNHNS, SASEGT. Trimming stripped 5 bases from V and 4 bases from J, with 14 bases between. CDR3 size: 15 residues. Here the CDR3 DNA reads TGTGCCAGCAGTTCTTCCCTCCCGAGCACCGGGGAGCTGTTTTTT. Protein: CASSSSLPSTGELFF.

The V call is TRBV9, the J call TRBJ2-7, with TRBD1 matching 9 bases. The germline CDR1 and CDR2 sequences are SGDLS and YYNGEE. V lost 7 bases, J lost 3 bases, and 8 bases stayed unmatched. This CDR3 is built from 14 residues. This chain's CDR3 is CASGGGTGNYEQYF. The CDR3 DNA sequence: TGTGCCAGCGGGGGGGGGACAGGGAACTACGAGCAGTACTTC.

CDR3 sequence reads: CASSLGLAGSDTQYF. The CDR3, as DNA: TGTGCCAGCAGCTTAGGGCTAGCGGGGTCGGATACGCAGTATTTT. This rearrangement joins TRBV7-2 to TRBJ2-3; 9 bases are shared with TRBD2. The V gene's germline CDR1 is SGHTA and CDR2 FQGNSA. The CDR3 length is 15 residues. The trim removed 1 base at V and 6 bases at J, leaving 5 bases unmatched. Filled out from reference TRBV7-2 and TRBJ2-3, the complete variable domain reads GAGVSQSPSNKVTEKGKDVELRCDPISGHTALYWYRQSLGQGLEFLIYFQGNSAPDKSGLPSDRFSAERTGGSVSTLTIQRTQQEDSAVYLCASSLGLAGSDTQYFGPGTRLTVL.